The clone carrying this T cell receptor (beta chain) was recorded only once. What it binds is unknown. Measured with immunoSEQ multiplex PCR; TCRdb has only the in-frame clones, and not every one. The data contain about 130,000 clones, about 92% of them singletons. Germline lookup yields CDR1 SGHTA and CDR2 FQGNSA. This CDR3 comprises 14 residues. The V and J ends lost 7 bases and 4 bases, in that order; junction bases with no gene match: 10. This sample was taken from a study of graft-versus-host responses after intestinal transplantation. Here the sequenced sample was unstimulated CD4+ T cells sorted from spleen or lymph node cells, taken before intestinal transplant. The source is a human donor who received an intestinal transplant. The chain employs TRBV7-2 and TRBJ2-7; 7 bases are shared with TRBD2. CDR3 nucleotides: TGTGCCAGCACCGCCCTCACGGGGGGTTACGAGCAGTACTTC. Translating it yields CASTALTGGYEQYF.